The source of this TCR beta chain is a study of T and B cells in COVID-19 patients. Across the whole study: Active-infection patients were older, median 67 years, than recovered patients, median about 32 years.

TRB rearrangements were amplified by multiplex PCR with BIOMED2 TRB-A/B primers. TCRdb called the multiplex PCR reads again in MiXCR, with one record for every CDR3 protein. The sample lists approximately 6,000 distinct CDR3 sequences, approximately 28% occurring once. Germline V gene lookup returns CDR1 SEHNR and CDR2 FQNEAQ (reference sequence). CDR3 length: 12 residues. Trimming took off 5 bases at V and 12 bases at J, with 13 bases between the two ends. TRB was amplified from about 260-540 ng of blood genomic DNA. This clonotype was seen a handful of times. Sequenced: blood. This rearrangement joins TRBV7-9 to TRBJ1-4; D unclear. This TCR was recovered from a human donor with active COVID-19. The DNA for the CDR3 is TGTGCCAGCAGCCCCGGTCCGAGGGAACTGTTTTTT. Amino acid sequence: CASSPGPRELFF.